This T cell receptor beta chain was documented in a study of human T cells and chemical hapten exposure. Study-level information: Patch tests applied 0.01% DPC to the upper back, read at 6 days. Alopecia areata, totalis or universalis affected patients who were mostly female.

The V gene end was trimmed by 5 bases and the J gene end by 6 bases; junction bases not matched to a gene: 4. The CDR3 extends over 13 amino acids. Germline values: CDR1 SGHTA, CDR2 FQGTGA. The time point denotes: pre-sensitization, week 0. Treatment in this sample: therapeutic diphenylcyclopropenone sensitization with weekly scalp DPC. Prior to each patch test being applied, blood was drawn. TCRdb reprocessed the RACE reads with MiXCR, giving one entry per CDR3 protein. The data contain more than 70,000 distinct CDR3 sequences, over 6.5% of them seen just once; the ten biggest clones take up roughly 2.6%.

This specimen was whole blood, taken in connection with sensitization to the hapten diphenylcyclopropenone (DPC). The origin of this receptor is a man in his forties with alopecia areata. Some clones in this sample may be carry-over from other donors' samples. V is TRBV7-3 and J is TRBJ2-7; 10 bases line up with TRBD1. In nucleotides, the CDR3 is TGTGCCAGCAGCGGGGGACAGGGGTGCGAGCAGTACGTC. This encodes CASSGGQGCEQYV.